Below are 3 T cell receptor beta chains sequenced from a single sample in a study of blood T cell repertoires in COVID-19. Assay: immunoSEQ multiplex PCR; the TCRdb copy retains only in-frame clones and omits some. This sample carries more than 70,000 clones, approximately 90% of them seen once, and the ten largest clones take approximately 9.3%. Sequencing was performed on peripheral blood. The origin of the receptors is a man aged 50-60 years with acute or convalescent COVID-19.

The chain carries TRBV12-1 and TRBJ1-2; the table assigns TRBD1, which was not confirmed against the DNA. TRBV12-1 is listed as a pseudogene. This CDR3 spans 15 amino acids. CDR3 sequence: CASRRTGTQGYGYTF. DNA of the CDR3: TGTGCCAGCAGGAGGACCGGGACACAGGGTTATGGCTACACCTTC.

This chain links TRBV4-2 with TRBJ1-3, with 7 bases aligning to TRBD1. The CDR3 loop spans 16 amino acids. Germline CDR1 is LGHNA and CDR2 is YNFKEQ. V gave up 0 bases and J gave up 6 bases; unmatched junction bases: 8. CDR3 DNA: TGTGCCAGCAGCCAAGATGTGGGACAGAAGATAAACACCATATATTTT. This gives the protein CASSQDVGQKINTIYF.

The chain is built from TRBV6-5 and TRBJ2-2; D gene unclear. Trimming took off 5 bases at V and 0 bases at J, with 4 bases between the two ends. Germline CDR1 reads MNHEY; CDR2 reads SVGAGI. This CDR3 comprises 13 residues. The CDR3 sequence is CASSPPNTGELFF. CDR3 DNA: TGTGCCAGCAGTCCTCCGAACACCGGGGAGCTGTTTTTT.